These 25 T cell receptor beta chains share one sample of origin, sequenced in a study of T cells in localized non-small cell lung cancer. Data came from immunoSEQ multiplex PCR; TCRdb stores just in-frame clones and leaves some out. The table has fewer than 30,000 clones, less than 90% seen once. The sample here was peripheral blood, taken before any cancer treatment. The receptors were sampled from a woman aged 35 to 69 with stage I lung adenocarcinoma.

V and J are TRBV19 and TRBJ1-5; the D is unclear. CDR1 is LNHDA and CDR2 is SQIVND in the germline V gene (reference sequence). Trimming shortened V by 4 bases and J by 3 bases, and 13 bases separated the two germline ends. The CDR3 is 15 residues long. The CDR3 region is CASSRQLGNNQPQHF. CDR3 coding DNA: TGTGCCAGTAGTAGGCAGTTAGGAAACAATCAGCCCCAGCATTTT.

This chain links TRBV29-1 with TRBJ2-5; TRBD2 aligns across 8 bases. Germline loops: CDR1 SQVTM, CDR2 ANQGSEA. J gave up 7 bases and V 3 bases, and 25 bases lay outside the gene matches. CDR3 length equals 19 residues. CDR3 nucleotides: TGCAGCGTTGACGGGGGACGAGGTCGACTAGCGAATTCCGCGGCGACCCAGTACTTC. Translated: CSVDGGRGRLANSAATQYF.

The gene calls are TRBV5-1 and TRBJ1-2; TRBD1 matches at 11 bases. V lost 4 bases, J lost 4 bases, and 6 bases stayed unmatched. CDR1 is SGHRS and CDR2 is YFSETQ in the germline V gene. There are 15 residues in the CDR3. In nucleotides, the CDR3 is TGCGCCAGCAGCCAGGGGACAGGGGGGCCCTATGGCTACACCTTC. Its translation is CASSQGTGGPYGYTF.

The chain has TRBV11-1 and TRBJ1-1; weak D call: TRBD1 (5 bases). Between the trimmed V and J ends, which lost 3 bases and 0 bases, there was a span of 5 bases. Germline values: CDR1 SGHAT, CDR2 FQDESV (reference sequence). The CDR3 is 13 residues long. In DNA form, the CDR3 reads TGTGCCAGCAGCTTGACAGTGAACACTGAAGCTTTCTTT. Amino acids: CASSLTVNTEAFF.

J is TRBJ2-7 and V is TRBV5-1, with D maybe TRBD2 (6 bases). CDR1 is SGHRS and CDR2 is YFSETQ in the germline V gene. CDR3 size: 15 residues. Trimming took 1 base from V and 6 from J, leaving 17 bases between them. This CDR3 is CASSLMGSREPEQYF. The CDR3 coding sequence is TGCGCCAGCAGCTTGATGGGCTCTCGGGAGCCCGAGCAGTACTTC.

This chain connects TRBV7-2 to TRBJ1-6; 8 nucleotides match TRBD1. CDR1 is SGHTA and CDR2 is FQGNSA in the germline V gene. Trimming cost V 3 bases and J 5 bases; bases outside gene matches: 3. The CDR3 loop spans 15 amino acids. The CDR3 sequence is CASSLTGVNNSPLHF. DNA of the CDR3: TGTGCCAGCAGCTTGACAGGGGTGAATAATTCACCCCTCCACTTT.

This chain links TRBV7-2 with TRBJ1-3; D unclear. The CDR3 has 14 residues. CDR1 is SGHTA and CDR2 is FQGNSA in the germline V gene. The ends were cut back, 1 base at V and 1 base at J, with 5 bases in the middle. The CDR3, as DNA: TGTGCCAGCAGCTTAGGACTTTCTGGAAACACCATATATTTT. Translation gives CASSLGLSGNTIYF. Full variable domain (remainder filled in from reference TRBV7-2 and TRBJ1-3): GAGVSQSPSNKVTEKGKDVELRCDPISGHTALYWYRQSLGQGLEFLIYFQGNSAPDKSGLPSDRFSAERTGGSVSTLTIQRTQQEDSAVYLCASSLGLSGNTIYFGEGSWLTVV.

The V call is TRBV5-6, the J call TRBJ1-1, with D unresolved. The CDR3 covers 12 residues. CDR1 and CDR2 from the germline V gene are SGHDT and YYEEEE. The V and J ends lost 0 bases and 7 bases respectively, with 7 bases between them. CDR3 nucleotide sequence: TGTGCCAGCAGCTTGGTGGGTGGTGAAGCTTTCTTT. This encodes CASSLVGGEAFF.

The chain is built from TRBV4-3 and TRBJ1-6; TRBD1 is a possible D gene (5 bases). Germline V gene data show CDR1 as LGHNA and CDR2 as YSLEER. The germline V and J ends were trimmed by 0 bases and 6 bases, with 24 bases remaining between them. The CDR3 length is 20 residues. CDR3 amino acids: CASSQDGGPWNGGRNSPLHF. The DNA of the CDR3 is TGCGCCAGCAGCCAAGATGGGGGACCCTGGAACGGCGGCCGTAATTCACCCCTCCACTTT.

This clone is a singleton in its sample. The V gene is TRBV27, the J gene TRBJ2-1; 10 bases line up with TRBD2. V was clipped by 5 bases and J by 7 bases; unmatched bases: 11. Germline V gives CDR1 MNHEY, CDR2 SMNVEV (reference sequence). This CDR3 is built from 16 residues. CDR3 DNA: TGTGCCAGCAGTAACACCCGGACTAGCGGAAAAAATGAGCAGTTCTTC. As protein: CASSNTRTSGKNEQFF.

The V gene is TRBV18, the J gene TRBJ2-3, with no clear D. CDR3 length: 14 amino acids. Germline V gives CDR1 KGHSH, CDR2 LQKENI. Trimming left V 3 bases short and J 6 bases short, with 13 bases between. CDR3 protein: CASSPLSKRDTQYF. The DNA for the CDR3 is TGTGCCAGCTCACCCCTAAGTAAAAGGGATACGCAGTATTTT.

This chain connects TRBV14 to TRBJ1-5; D gene unclear. Per the germline V gene, CDR1 is SGHDN and CDR2 is FVKESK. Trimming stripped 4 bases from V and 4 bases from J, with 5 bases between. CDR3 size: 12 residues. The CDR3 region is CASSLTNQPQHF. CDR3 nucleotides: TGTGCCAGCAGCCTGACTAATCAGCCCCAGCATTTT.

The chain is built from TRBV5-6 and TRBJ2-5; D tentatively reads TRBD1 or TRBD2 (5 bases each). Germline V gives CDR1 SGHDT, CDR2 YYEEEE. The CDR3 loop spans 16 amino acids. V was shortened by 1 base and J by 0 bases, with 13 bases between the two germline ends. CDR3 loop: CASSLYGTTYQETQYF. CDR3 coding DNA: TGTGCCAGCAGCTTGTACGGGACCACCTACCAAGAGACCCAGTACTTC.

The genes are TRBV11-3 and TRBJ2-6; possibly TRBD2 for D (5 bases). This CDR3 comprises 15 residues. Germline values: CDR1 SGHNT, CDR2 YENEEA. V was clipped by 4 bases and J by 0 bases, with 7 bases between them. CDR3 region: CASSYGGSGANVLTF. The DNA for the CDR3 is TGTGCCAGCAGCTACGGAGGCTCTGGGGCCAACGTCCTGACTTTC.

The chain couples TRBV4-1 to TRBJ1-3; D unclear. V lost 0 bases, J lost 5 bases, and 20 bases lay in between. The CDR3 runs 18 residues. The germline V gene encodes CDR1 MGHRA and CDR2 YSYEKL. The CDR3 spells CASSQELAAGTLRNTIYF. CDR3 nucleotides: TGCGCCAGCAGCCAAGAATTAGCGGCGGGTACCCTTAGAAACACCATATATTTT.

V is TRBV28 and J is TRBJ1-1; TRBD1 is a possible D gene (5 bases). CDR1 MDHEN and CDR2 SYDVKM come from the germline V gene. V was pared by 5 bases and J by 4 bases, with 14 bases between. The CDR3 length is 14 residues. Here the CDR3 DNA reads TGTGCCAGCAGTGATCCGGGGGGTACCACTGAAGCTTTCTTT. This codes for CASSDPGGTTEAFF.

This clone was found once. The rearrangement uses TRBV11-2 and TRBJ2-3, with TRBD1 as a possible D gene (6 bases). The CDR3 runs 16 residues. The ends were cut back, 5 bases at V and 5 bases at J, with 20 bases in the middle. The germline V gene encodes CDR1 SGHAT and CDR2 FQNNGV. The CDR3 DNA reads TGTGCCAGCAGCACACTCTGGGGGCAATCGGTAGATACGCAGTATTTT. Protein product: CASSTLWGQSVDTQYF.

The chain employs TRBV19 and TRBJ1-1; 8 positions match TRBD1. The CDR3 is made up of 15 amino acids. Trimming cost V 4 bases and J 1 base; bases outside gene matches: 5. Per germline, CDR1 LNHDA and CDR2 SQIVND (reference sequence). The chain's CDR3 is CASSRMDRANTEAFF. As DNA, the CDR3 is TGTGCCAGTAGTAGAATGGACAGGGCGAACACTGAAGCTTTCTTT.

The rearrangement links TRBV2 to TRBJ2-5; D remains unclear. V lost 4 bases and J 1 base, leaving 10 bases between the germline ends. There are 14 residues in the CDR3. Germline lookup yields CDR1 SNHLY and CDR2 FYNNEI. CDR3: CASSVAVVQETQYF. Written as DNA, the CDR3 is TGTGCCAGCAGTGTAGCAGTCGTCCAAGAGACCCAGTACTTC.

This clone is a singleton in its sample. This chain joins TRBV9 and TRBJ2-7, with D unresolved. CDR3 length: 14 residues. Germline values: CDR1 SGDLS, CDR2 YYNGEE. V was shortened by 0 bases and J by 1 base, with 8 bases between the two germline ends. The chain's CDR3 is CASSVDPESYEQYF. CDR3 sequence (DNA): TGTGCCAGCAGCGTAGATCCGGAGTCCTACGAGCAGTACTTC.

The chain has TRBV9 and TRBJ2-5, with D perhaps TRBD1 or TRBD2 (5 bases each). V was pared by 4 bases and J by 1 base, with 8 bases between. This CDR3 spans 13 amino acids. CDR1 and CDR2 (germline): SGDLS, YYNGEE. CDR3 in DNA: TGTGCCAGCAGCACCGGGACCCAAGAGACCCAGTACTTC. This gives the protein CASSTGTQETQYF.

The chain employs TRBV19 and TRBJ2-1; 9 bases are a match to TRBD2. In germline, CDR1 is LNHDA, CDR2 SQIVND (reference sequence). There are 19 residues in the CDR3. V lost 1 base to trimming and J lost 4 bases; unmatched junction nucleotides: 14. The CDR3 sequence: CASSIGLLASGEKYNEQFF. As DNA, the CDR3 is TGTGCCAGTAGTATAGGGTTACTGGCTAGCGGGGAGAAATACAATGAGCAGTTCTTC.

CDR3 protein: CASSQFSYGYTF. In DNA, the CDR3 is TGTGCCAGCAGCCAGTTTAGCTATGGCTACACCTTC. This chain links TRBV6-5 with TRBJ1-2; D is ambiguous. V was clipped by 6 bases and J by 4 bases, with 9 bases between them. Looked up from germline, CDR1 is MNHEY and CDR2 is SVGAGI. CDR3 length: 12 amino acids.

J is TRBJ1-1 and V is TRBV7-6; 9 bases are a match to TRBD1. This CDR3 spans 17 amino acids. V was clipped by 2 bases and J by 1 base; unmatched bases: 8. CDR1 is SGHVS, CDR2 FNYEAQ, per germline. The CDR3 nucleotides are TGTGCCAGCAGCTTACGTCCCGGGACAGGGACGAACACTGAAGCTTTCTTT. Residues: CASSLRPGTGTNTEAFF.

The chain has TRBV28 and TRBJ2-7; 9 positions match TRBD1. The CDR3 consists of 13 residues. Germline V gene sequence: CDR1 MDHEN, CDR2 SYDVKM. Losses at the gene ends were 3 bases for V and 4 bases for J; bases not matched to a gene: 1. The CDR3 nucleotides read TGTGCCAGCAGTTTCGGACAGGGGTACGAGCAGTACTTC. It codes for CASSFGQGYEQYF.